The 28 T cell receptor beta chains below come from one sample, sequenced in a study of T-cell reconstitution after alpha-beta-depleted transplantation in children. During its preparation, the TCRbeta library received unique molecular identifiers. TCRdb itself ran the PCR reads through MiXCR, one entry per CDR3 protein. The sample includes 500,000 to 650,000 distinct CDR3 sequences, about an eighth of them seen just once. Material: PBMCs, mostly from graft donor cells, obtained 360 days after TCRalphabeta/CD19-depleted stem cell transplant. The receptors stem from a male patient younger than 18 who had a stem cell transplant for acute myeloid leukemia, so the T cells may come from the graft donor.

This clonotype has ten or more counts. The chain is built from TRBV4-3 and TRBJ2-2, with TRBD1 matching over 9 bases. The CDR3 has 17 amino acids. V lost 5 bases to trimming and J lost 3 bases; unmatched junction nucleotides: 10. Germline CDR1 reads LGHNA; CDR2 reads YSLEER. The DNA for the CDR3 is TGCGCCAGCAGCAAAGGACAGGGGTTACCTTACACCGGGGAGCTGTTTTTT. Protein product: CASSKGQGLPYTGELFF.

This chain joins TRBV5-1 and TRBJ2-7, with 9 bases aligning to TRBD2. The CDR3 runs to 15 residues. Unmatched junction bases numbered 4, after V lost 1 base and J lost 2 bases. Germline values: CDR1 SGHRS, CDR2 YFSETQ. The CDR3 DNA reads TGCGCCAGCAGCTTGATAGCGGGAGTCCCCTACGAGCAGTACTTC. This sequence encodes CASSLIAGVPYEQYF.

The rearrangement joins TRBV7-9 to TRBJ1-4; no clear D. Germline loops: CDR1 SEHNR, CDR2 FQNEAQ (reference sequence). The CDR3 contains 12 residues. Trimming shortened V by 1 base and J by 14 bases, and 11 bases separated the two germline ends. Here the CDR3 DNA reads TGTGCCAGCAGCTTAGGAGCCTTAGGGCTGTTTTTT. This encodes CASSLGALGLFF.

This clonotype was detected a few times. The genes are TRBV6-1 and TRBJ1-6; D possibly corresponds to TRBD1 (5 bases). This CDR3 is built from 15 residues. The germline gives CDR1 MNHNS, CDR2 SASEGT. Trimming pared 8 bases from V and 9 bases from J, leaving 20 bases between. The CDR3 nucleotides read TGTGCCAGCGGAAAAGGGGATTTATTGGGTTCACCCCTCCACTTT. Translating it yields CASGKGDLLGSPLHF.

The V and J genes are TRBV10-3 and TRBJ2-1; 9 positions agree with TRBD2. Germline V gene lookup returns CDR1 ENHRY and CDR2 SYGVKD. With V trimmed by 0 bases and J by 6 bases, 12 bases remained unmatched. This CDR3 comprises 18 residues. The CDR3 spells CAISESPGLSGSGNEQFF. CDR3 nucleotide sequence: TGTGCCATCAGTGAGTCGCCTGGGCTTAGCGGGAGCGGCAATGAGCAGTTCTTC.

The V and J genes are TRBV28 and TRBJ2-7, with TRBD1 identical over 7 bases. Germline V gives CDR1 MDHEN, CDR2 SYDVKM. This CDR3 is 15 amino acids long. V was clipped by 2 bases and J by 2 bases; unmatched bases: 6. CDR3 loop: CASSLRPGQTYEQYF. DNA for the CDR3: TGTGCCAGCAGTTTACGTCCGGGACAGACCTACGAGCAGTACTTC.

The CDR3 region is CSARDRGQGYEQYF. The CDR3 region has the DNA TGCAGTGCTAGAGATAGAGGACAGGGGTACGAGCAGTACTTC. J is TRBJ2-7 and V is TRBV20-1; 9 bases line up with TRBD1. This CDR3 contains 14 residues. The V and J ends lost 0 bases and 4 bases, in that order; junction bases with no gene match: 4. Germline lookup yields CDR1 DFQATT and CDR2 SNEGSKA (reference sequence).

The V gene is TRBV30, the J gene TRBJ2-2, with D possibly TRBD2 on 6 matching bases. Germline V gene data show CDR1 as GTSNPN and CDR2 as SVGIG (reference sequence). The CDR3 totals 15 residues. With 0 bases removed from V and 1 base from J, the gap between germline ends came to 9 bases. CDR3: CAWSVLRGNTGELFF. The CDR3 DNA is TGTGCCTGGAGTGTACTGCGGGGGAACACCGGGGAGCTGTTTTTT.

This chain uses TRBV4-2 with TRBJ2-1, with 8 bases that match TRBD2. There are 16 residues in the CDR3. V lost 0 bases and J lost 5; bases outside the gene matches: 6. Germline V lookup: CDR1 LGHNA, CDR2 YNFKEQ. The CDR3 is CASSQESGLAHNEQFF. Written as DNA, the CDR3 is TGTGCCAGCAGCCAAGAAAGCGGACTAGCCCACAATGAGCAGTTCTTC.

This clonotype was recorded at least ten times. The chain couples TRBV7-3 to TRBJ1-1, with TRBD1 matching 9 bases. The germline CDR1 and CDR2 sequences are SGHTA and FQGTGA. The V and J ends lost 4 bases and 4 bases, in that order; junction bases with no gene match: 7. The CDR3 covers 15 residues. The CDR3, as DNA: TGTGCCAGCAGCTCCGGGACAGGGCTCTTCACTGAAGCTTTCTTT. It is translated as CASSSGTGLFTEAFF.

J is TRBJ2-7 and V is TRBV5-1; D possibly corresponds to TRBD1 (5 bases). There are 14 residues in the CDR3. V lost 2 bases to trimming and J lost 1 base, with 10 bases between them. CDR1 and CDR2 from the germline V gene are SGHRS and YFSETQ. The CDR3 DNA is TGCGCCAGCAGCTTCGGAGACAGTTCCTACGAGCAGTACTTC. Protein product: CASSFGDSSYEQYF. The variable domain in full, completed from reference TRBV5-1 and TRBJ2-7, reads KAGVTQTPRYLIKTRGQQVTLSCSPISGHRSVSWYQQTPGQGLQFLFEYFSETQRNKGNFPGRFSGRQFSNSRSEMNVSTLELGDSALYLCASSFGDSSYEQYFGPGTRLTVT.

In its sample, this clonotype was seen a few times. The gene calls are TRBV28 and TRBJ2-7; D possibly uses TRBD1 or TRBD2 (5 bases each). CDR1 is MDHEN and CDR2 is SYDVKM in the germline V gene. The CDR3 covers 11 residues. V was pared by 8 bases and J by 6 bases, with 11 bases between. The CDR3 spells CASGRGGEQYF. CDR3 in DNA: TGTGCCAGCGGACGGGGCGGCGAGCAGTACTTC.

V is TRBV5-1 and J is TRBJ2-7; D is perhaps TRBD2 (5 bases). The CDR3 length is 14 residues. In germline, CDR1 is SGHRS, CDR2 YFSETQ. V was shortened by 0 bases and J by 5 bases, with 12 bases between the two germline ends. DNA for the CDR3: TGCGCCAGCAGCTTGGAGGGAGTACGTCACGAGCAGTACTTC. Amino acid sequence: CASSLEGVRHEQYF.

To note about this clonotype: The germline gene is not matched at one end of the junction; a read error may be the cause. The chain joins TRBV12-3 or TRBV12-4 to TRBJ2-7; 11 positions agree with TRBD2. The CDR3 runs to 17 residues. The DNA of the CDR3 is TGTGCCGGCAGGGGGAGGGGACTAGCGGACGCTTTCTACGAGCAGTACTTC. Translation gives CAGRGRGLADAFYEQYF.

This clonotype came up a few times. The chain uses TRBV7-8 and TRBJ2-7, with 7 bases matching TRBD1. CDR1 SGHVS and CDR2 FQNEAQ come from the germline V gene. The CDR3 runs 15 residues. The V and J ends lost 1 base and 3 bases, in that order; junction bases with no gene match: 6. The CDR3 region has the DNA TGTGCCAGCAGCTTAGAGGGGGACAGTCACTACGAGCAGTACTTC. This translates into CASSLEGDSHYEQYF. Drawing the rest from reference TRBV7-8 and TRBJ2-7, the complete variable domain is GAGVSQSPRYKVAKRGQDVALRCDPISGHVSLFWYQQALGQGPEFLTYFQNEAQLDKSGLPSDRFFAERPEGSVSTLKIQRTQQEDSAVYLCASSLEGDSHYEQYFGPGTRLTVT.

This clonotype has a count of ten or more. This chain links TRBV21-1 with TRBJ2-3; the D segment call TRBD2 is taken from the table without a DNA check. TRBV21-1 corresponds to a pseudogene. This CDR3 has 16 amino acids. DNA for the CDR3: TGTGCCAGCAGCAAGGGAGCGGGCCGCTCCCCAGATACGCAGTATTTT. Protein product: CASSKGAGRSPDTQYF.

This chain links TRBV28 with TRBJ2-7, with 7 bases matching TRBD2. The CDR3 spans 13 residues. After removal of 6 bases from V and 3 bases from J, the junction contained 5 bases not matched to a gene. Germline lookup yields CDR1 MDHEN and CDR2 SYDVKM. CDR3 region: CASRRSGIYEQYF. Here the CDR3 DNA reads TGTGCCAGCAGACGGAGCGGGATCTACGAGCAGTACTTC.

This clonotype was seen a few times. The rearrangement uses TRBV7-9 and TRBJ2-3; no firm D call. Trimming cost V 5 bases and J 0 bases, with 12 bases left between them. This CDR3 comprises 15 residues. Germline CDR1 SEHNR, CDR2 FQNEAQ (reference sequence). The CDR3 protein is CASSPKASSTDTQYF. Here the CDR3 DNA reads TGTGCCAGCAGCCCCAAGGCCAGTAGCACAGATACGCAGTATTTT.

The genes are TRBV20-1 and TRBJ2-5, with no clear D. The germline V and J ends were trimmed by 0 bases and 4 bases, with 21 bases remaining between them. Germline loops: CDR1 DFQATT, CDR2 SNEGSKA (reference sequence). This CDR3 spans 17 amino acids. In DNA, the CDR3 is TGCAGTGCTAGAGATCCGGTAGTGGGTTCAAAGAGAGAGACCCAGTACTTC. Translation gives CSARDPVVGSKRETQYF.

The CDR3 spells CASSTGDRAYEQYF. CDR3 bases: TGTGCCAGCTCCACAGGGGACAGGGCCTACGAGCAGTACTTC. V and J are TRBV18 and TRBJ2-7; TRBD1 matches 9 bases. The CDR3 covers 14 residues. CDR1 is KGHSH and CDR2 is LQKENI in the germline V gene. With V trimmed by 6 bases and J by 2 bases, 5 bases remained unmatched.

This rearrangement joins TRBV7-2 to TRBJ2-7; 8 nucleotides align to TRBD1. The CDR3 has 15 residues. Germline V gene lookup returns CDR1 SGHTA and CDR2 FQGNSA. Losses at the gene ends were 5 bases for V and 3 bases for J; bases not matched to a gene: 9. The CDR3 sequence: CASSPGQGEVYEQYF. The CDR3 DNA is TGTGCCAGCAGCCCAGGACAGGGAGAGGTCTACGAGCAGTACTTC.

CDR3 nucleotides: TGTGCCAGCAGTCTGGGGATCCATGAGCAGTTCTTC. This encodes CASSLGIHEQFF. The V gene is TRBV28, the J gene TRBJ2-1; D not certain. The CDR3 is made up of 12 amino acids. Germline V lookup: CDR1 MDHEN, CDR2 SYDVKM. With 5 bases removed from V and 8 bases from J, the gap between germline ends came to 10 bases.

This clonotype was seen many times. The chain's CDR3 is CASTRFPDTQYF. In nucleotides, the CDR3 is TGTGCCAGCACTCGTTTCCCAGATACGCAGTATTTT. The chain uses TRBV12-3 or TRBV12-4 and TRBJ2-3; no reliable D call. V lost 7 bases and J 4 bases, leaving 9 bases between the germline ends. This CDR3 comprises 12 residues.

This clonotype was counted only a few times. V usage is TRBV20-1 and J usage is TRBJ2-7; a possible D gene is TRBD1 (6 bases). The V gene's germline CDR1 is DFQATT and CDR2 SNEGSKA (reference sequence). Trimming took off 1 base at V and 4 bases at J, with 11 bases between the two ends. There are 13 residues in the CDR3. The CDR3 DNA is TGCAGTGCTAGAGTTGACAGGACGTACGAGCAGTACTTC. Translating gives CSARVDRTYEQYF.

The rearrangement joins TRBV12-3 or TRBV12-4 to TRBJ2-5; D is perhaps TRBD1 (5 bases). The V end was cut by 2 bases, the J end by 5 bases, with 12 bases between. The CDR3 length is 14 residues. CDR3 region: CASSLKGNWETQYF. The CDR3 bases are TGTGCCAGCAGTTTAAAGGGGAACTGGGAGACCCAGTACTTC.

V gene TRBV5-5 combines with J gene TRBJ2-2; D is possibly TRBD1 or TRBD2 (5 bases each). The CDR3 contains 15 residues. The germline gives CDR1 SGHKS, CDR2 YYEKEE (reference sequence). Deletions cut 4 bases from V and 1 base from J, with 11 bases between. The CDR3, as DNA: TGTGCCAGCAGCGCCGGGACGTTGAACACCGGGGAGCTGTTTTTT. Amino acid sequence: CASSAGTLNTGELFF.

V is TRBV20-1 and J is TRBJ2-1; D may be TRBD2 (6 bases). This CDR3 region has 16 residues. V lost 2 bases and J lost 1, with 15 bases in between. Germline V gene sequence: CDR1 DFQATT, CDR2 SNEGSKA (reference sequence). DNA of the CDR3: TGCAGTGCTAGATCCCCGGAGGGCCTTTCCTACAATGAGCAGTTCTTC. It yields the protein CSARSPEGLSYNEQFF.

This clonotype was counted ten times or more. The V call is TRBV5-1, the J call TRBJ2-2, with a tentative D call TRBD1 (6 bases). CDR1 and CDR2 (germline): SGHRS, YFSETQ. V shed 2 bases and J shed 3 bases, with 17 bases lying between them. This CDR3 spans 17 amino acids. In nucleotides, the CDR3 is TGCGCCAGCAGCTTCAAGTCAGGGGATCATTACACCGGGGAGCTGTTTTTT. This codes for CASSFKSGDHYTGELFF.